The present T cell receptor (beta chain) was sequenced within a study of blood T cell repertoires in COVID-19. Overall study context: Nucleic acid was either cDNA or gDNA, and it came from T cells, B-cell-depleted T cells, or PBMCs.

Profiled with immunoSEQ multiplex PCR; TCRdb holds only in-frame clones, not every one. Found here are 150,000 or so clones, approximately 85% of them singletons; the top ten hold 1% to 1.5%. V was clipped by 1 base and J by 0 bases, with 10 bases between them. The CDR3 has 16 amino acids. Germline-derived CDR1 and CDR2 are LGHDT and YNNKEL (reference sequence). What was sequenced was peripheral blood. This receptor was obtained from a man aged 55 to 70 who had recovered from COVID-19. The chain joins TRBV3-1 (or the pseudogene TRBV3-2) to TRBJ1-5; the D is unclear. The CDR3 reads CASSQGRGFSNQPQHF. As DNA, the CDR3 is TGTGCCAGCAGCCAAGGTCGCGGTTTTAGCAATCAGCCCCAGCATTTT.